This T cell receptor beta chain was identified in a study of CD8+ T cells in alopecia areata. General observations from the study: Lesional scalp displayed greater clonality than normal scalp, most notably in alopecia totalis/universalis.

CDR3 length: 14 residues. CDR1 MNHEY and CDR2 SMNVEV come from the germline V gene (reference sequence). V lost 0 bases and J lost 4, with 8 bases in between. Remarks on this clone: The antigen remains unidentified.

The treatment: oral pan-JAK inhibitor, 5-10 mg twice daily. Extraction of RNA preceded its reverse transcription into cDNA, which served as the sequencing template. The method was immunoSEQ multiplex PCR; TCRdb's version includes in-frame clones alone and lacks a portion of them. Of 210,000 or so clones in the sample, over 60% are singletons; the top ten hold 1% to 1.5%. Sequencing was performed on CD4+ T cells sorted from blood, taken around week 42, from a patient treated with tofacitinib. V gene TRBV27 combines with J gene TRBJ2-3, with D perhaps TRBD1 (6 bases). The receptor was isolated from a human donor with alopecia areata. CDR3 coding DNA: TGTGCCAGCAGTTTATCCTACAGGGCAGATACGCAGTATTTT. Its protein product is CASSLSYRADTQYF.